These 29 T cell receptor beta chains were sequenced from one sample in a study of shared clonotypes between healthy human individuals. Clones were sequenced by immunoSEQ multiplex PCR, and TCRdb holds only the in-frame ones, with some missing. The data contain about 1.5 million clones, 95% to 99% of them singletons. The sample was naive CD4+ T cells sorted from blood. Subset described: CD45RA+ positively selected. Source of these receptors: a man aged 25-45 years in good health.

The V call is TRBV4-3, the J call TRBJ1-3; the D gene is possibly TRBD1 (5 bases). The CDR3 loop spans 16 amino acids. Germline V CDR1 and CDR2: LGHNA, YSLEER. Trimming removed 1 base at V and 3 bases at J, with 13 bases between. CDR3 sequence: CASSQVSGGGGNTIYF. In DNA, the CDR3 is TGCGCCAGCAGCCAAGTATCGGGTGGGGGTGGAAACACCATATATTTT.

CDR3 region: CASRAVQGWRDEQYF. In DNA, the CDR3 is TGTGCCAGCAGAGCAGTACAGGGATGGAGGGACGAGCAGTACTTC. The rearrangement joins TRBV6-1 to TRBJ2-7, with D perhaps matching TRBD1 or TRBD2 (6 bases each). Germline V gene lookup returns CDR1 MNHNS and CDR2 SASEGT. Trimming removed 6 bases at V and 5 bases at J, with 20 bases between. The CDR3 totals 15 residues.

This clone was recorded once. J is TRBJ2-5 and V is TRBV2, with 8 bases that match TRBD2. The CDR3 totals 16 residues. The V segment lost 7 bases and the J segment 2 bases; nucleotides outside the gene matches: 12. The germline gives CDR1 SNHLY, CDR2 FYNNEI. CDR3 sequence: CASKGGLRGVQETQYF. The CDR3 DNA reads TGTGCCAGCAAAGGAGGATTGCGGGGGGTACAAGAGACCCAGTACTTC.

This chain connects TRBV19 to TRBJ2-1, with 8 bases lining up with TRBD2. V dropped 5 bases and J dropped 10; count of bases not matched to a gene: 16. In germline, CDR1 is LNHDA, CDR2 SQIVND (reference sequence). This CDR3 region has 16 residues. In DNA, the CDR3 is TGTGCCAGTAGTCTGTCTGGGGGTAGCGGGATCGGCGAGCAGTTCTTC. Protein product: CASSLSGGSGIGEQFF.

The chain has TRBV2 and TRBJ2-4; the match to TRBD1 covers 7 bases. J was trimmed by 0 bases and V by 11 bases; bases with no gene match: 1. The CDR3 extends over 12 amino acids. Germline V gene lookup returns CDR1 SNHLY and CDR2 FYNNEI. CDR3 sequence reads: CAGQEAKNIQYF. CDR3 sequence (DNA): TGTGCCGGACAGGAAGCCAAAAACATTCAGTACTTC.

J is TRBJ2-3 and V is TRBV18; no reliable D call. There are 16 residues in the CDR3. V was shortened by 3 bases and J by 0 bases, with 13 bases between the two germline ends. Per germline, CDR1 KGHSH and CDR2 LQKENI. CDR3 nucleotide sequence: TGTGCCAGCTCACCTATGATACGCGGTAGCACAGATACGCAGTATTTT. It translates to CASSPMIRGSTDTQYF.

The DNA of the CDR3 is TGTGCCAGTAGCTCGCCGGGACGGGGATATCGGGAGCAGTACTTC. This gives the protein CASSSPGRGYREQYF. The V call is TRBV19, the J call TRBJ2-7, with D possibly called TRBD1 or TRBD2 (5 bases each). CDR1 and CDR2 (germline): LNHDA, SQIVND (reference sequence). The CDR3 spans 15 residues. Trimming took 6 bases from V and 7 from J, leaving 22 bases between them. Together with reference TRBV19 and TRBJ2-7, the CDR3 gives the full variable domain: DGGITQSPKYLFRKEGQNVTLSCEQNLNHDAMYWYRQDPGQGLRLIYYSQIVNDFQKGDIAEGYSVSREKKESFPLTVTSAQKNPTAFYLCASSSPGRGYREQYFGPGTRLTVT.

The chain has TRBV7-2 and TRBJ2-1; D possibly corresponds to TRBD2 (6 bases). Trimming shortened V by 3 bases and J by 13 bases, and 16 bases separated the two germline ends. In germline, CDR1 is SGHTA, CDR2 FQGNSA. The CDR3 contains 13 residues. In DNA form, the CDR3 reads TGTGCCAGCAGCTTGAAGAATGCGGGAATTCAGTTCTTC. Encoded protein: CASSLKNAGIQFF.

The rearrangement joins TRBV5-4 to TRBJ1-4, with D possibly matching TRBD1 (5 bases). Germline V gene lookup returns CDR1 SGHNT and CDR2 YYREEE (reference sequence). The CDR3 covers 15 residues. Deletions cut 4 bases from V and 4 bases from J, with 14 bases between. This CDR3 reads CASSAEAGLNEKLFF. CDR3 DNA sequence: TGTGCCAGCAGCGCCGAGGCAGGGCTTAATGAAAAACTGTTTTTT.

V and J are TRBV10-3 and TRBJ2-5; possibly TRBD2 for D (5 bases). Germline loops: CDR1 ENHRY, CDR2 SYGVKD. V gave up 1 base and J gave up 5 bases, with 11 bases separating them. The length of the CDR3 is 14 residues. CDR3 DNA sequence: TGTGCCATCAGTGAGTTGAGGGCATCTGAGACCCAGTACTTC. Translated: CAISELRASETQYF.

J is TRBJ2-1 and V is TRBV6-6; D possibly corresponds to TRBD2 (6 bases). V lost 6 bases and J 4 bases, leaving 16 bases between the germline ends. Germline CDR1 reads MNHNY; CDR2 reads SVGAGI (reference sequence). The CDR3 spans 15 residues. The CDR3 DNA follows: TGTGCCAGCAGCCCGGAAGTAGCGGTATACAATGAGCAGTTCTTC. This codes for CASSPEVAVYNEQFF.

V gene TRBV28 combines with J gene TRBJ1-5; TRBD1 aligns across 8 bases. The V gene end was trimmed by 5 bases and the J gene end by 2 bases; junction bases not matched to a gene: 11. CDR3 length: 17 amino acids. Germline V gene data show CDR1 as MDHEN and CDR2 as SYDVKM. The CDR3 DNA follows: TGTGCCAGCAGTCCCCAGACAGGGGATCCTCGCAATCAGCCCCAGCATTTT. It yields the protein CASSPQTGDPRNQPQHF.

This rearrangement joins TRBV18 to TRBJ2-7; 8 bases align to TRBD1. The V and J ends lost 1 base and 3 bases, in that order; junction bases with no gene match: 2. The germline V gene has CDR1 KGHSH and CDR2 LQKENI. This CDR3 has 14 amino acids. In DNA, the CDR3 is TGTGCCAGCTCACCACGACAGGGGCTCTACGAGCAGTACTTC. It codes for CASSPRQGLYEQYF.

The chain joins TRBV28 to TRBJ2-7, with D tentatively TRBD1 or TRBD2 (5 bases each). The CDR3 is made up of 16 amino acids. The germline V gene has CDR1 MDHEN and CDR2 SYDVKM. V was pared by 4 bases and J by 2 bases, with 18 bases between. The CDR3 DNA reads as TGTGCCAGCAGTTCGTACTCCGGGACCGCCGCCTACGAGCAGTACTTC. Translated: CASSSYSGTAAYEQYF.

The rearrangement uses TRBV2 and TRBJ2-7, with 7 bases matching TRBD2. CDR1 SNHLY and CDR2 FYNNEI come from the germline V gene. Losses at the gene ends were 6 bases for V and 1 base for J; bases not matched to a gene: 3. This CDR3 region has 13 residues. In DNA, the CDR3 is TGTGCCAGCAGCGGACTAGGTTCCTACGAGCAGTACTTC. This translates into CASSGLGSYEQYF.

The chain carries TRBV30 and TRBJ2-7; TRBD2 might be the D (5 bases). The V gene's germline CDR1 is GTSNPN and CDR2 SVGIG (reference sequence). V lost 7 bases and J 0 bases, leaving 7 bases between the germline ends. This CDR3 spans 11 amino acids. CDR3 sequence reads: CALGGSYEQYF. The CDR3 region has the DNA TGTGCCTTAGGAGGCTCCTACGAGCAGTACTTC.

CDR3 loop: CASSAMDRGSYEQYF. The CDR3 DNA is TGTGCCAGCTCAGCGATGGACAGAGGCTCCTACGAGCAGTACTTC. The rearrangement joins TRBV18 to TRBJ2-7, with D perhaps TRBD1 (6 bases). V lost 5 bases, J lost 0 bases, and 14 bases lay in between. The CDR3 runs 15 residues. Germline V gene lookup returns CDR1 KGHSH and CDR2 LQKENI.

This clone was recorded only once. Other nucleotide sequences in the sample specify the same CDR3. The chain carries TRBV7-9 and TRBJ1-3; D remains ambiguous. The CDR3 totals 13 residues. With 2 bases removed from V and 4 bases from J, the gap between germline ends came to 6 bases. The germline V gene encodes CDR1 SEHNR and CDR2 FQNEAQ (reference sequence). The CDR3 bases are TGTGCCAGCAGCTTAAGTTCGGGAAACACCATATATTTT. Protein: CASSLSSGNTIYF. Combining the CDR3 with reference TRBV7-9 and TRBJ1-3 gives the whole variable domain DTGVSQNPRHKITKRGQNVTFRCDPISEHNRLYWYRQTLGQGPEFLTYFQNEAQLEKSRLLSDRFSAERPKGSFSTLEIQRTEQGDSAMYLCASSLSSGNTIYFGEGSWLTVV.

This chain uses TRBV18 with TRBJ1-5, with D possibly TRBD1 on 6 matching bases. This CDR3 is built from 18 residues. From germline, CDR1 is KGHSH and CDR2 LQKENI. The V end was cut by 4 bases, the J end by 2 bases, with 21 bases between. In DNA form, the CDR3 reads TGTGCCAGCTCACTAGGACAGACCCTATTGATCCGCAATCAGCCCCAGCATTTT. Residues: CASSLGQTLLIRNQPQHF.

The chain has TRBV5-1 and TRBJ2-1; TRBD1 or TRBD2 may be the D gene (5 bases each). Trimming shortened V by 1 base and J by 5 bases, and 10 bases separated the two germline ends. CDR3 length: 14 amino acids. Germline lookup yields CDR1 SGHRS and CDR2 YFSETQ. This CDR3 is CASSLLGTHNEQFF. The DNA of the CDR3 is TGCGCCAGCAGCTTGTTAGGGACCCACAATGAGCAGTTCTTC. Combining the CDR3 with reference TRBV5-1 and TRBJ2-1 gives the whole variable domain KAGVTQTPRYLIKTRGQQVTLSCSPISGHRSVSWYQQTPGQGLQFLFEYFSETQRNKGNFPGRFSGRQFSNSRSEMNVSTLELGDSALYLCASSLLGTHNEQFFGPGTRLTVL.

CDR3 DNA sequence: TGTGCCAGCAGCCTTCCCCCAACTAATGAAAAACTGTTTTTT. This encodes CASSLPPTNEKLFF. The J gene is TRBJ1-4, the V gene TRBV11-1; D is ambiguous. V shed 5 bases and J shed 0 bases, with 7 bases lying between them. Germline CDR1 and CDR2: SGHAT and FQDESV (reference sequence). CDR3 length equals 14 residues.

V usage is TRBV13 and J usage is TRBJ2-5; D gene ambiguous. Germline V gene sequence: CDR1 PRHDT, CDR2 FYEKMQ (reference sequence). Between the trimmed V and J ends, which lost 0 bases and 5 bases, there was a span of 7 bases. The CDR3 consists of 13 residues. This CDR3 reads CASSLGHGETQYF. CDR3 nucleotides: TGTGCCAGCAGCTTAGGCCACGGGGAGACCCAGTACTTC.

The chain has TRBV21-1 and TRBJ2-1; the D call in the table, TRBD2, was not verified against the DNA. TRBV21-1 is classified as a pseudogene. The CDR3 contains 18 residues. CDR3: CASSKGPFQRGWNNEQFF. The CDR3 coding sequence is TGTGCCAGCAGCAAAGGACCCTTCCAGCGGGGGTGGAACAATGAGCAGTTCTTC.

CDR3 nucleotides: TGTGCCAGCACCCCGGGACAGGACTATGGCTACACCTTC. It is translated as CASTPGQDYGYTF. V usage is TRBV6-1 and J usage is TRBJ1-2; 8 bases agree with TRBD1. The CDR3 spans 13 residues. Germline V gene sequence: CDR1 MNHNS, CDR2 SASEGT. Trimming at V came to 7 bases and at J to 3 bases, leaving 4 bases not matched to a gene.

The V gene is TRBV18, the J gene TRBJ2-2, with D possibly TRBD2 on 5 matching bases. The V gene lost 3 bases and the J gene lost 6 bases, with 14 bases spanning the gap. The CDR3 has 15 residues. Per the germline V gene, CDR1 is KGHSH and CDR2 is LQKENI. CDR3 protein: CASSPLARDPGELFF. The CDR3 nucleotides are TGTGCCAGCTCACCGCTAGCCAGAGACCCCGGGGAGCTGTTTTTT.

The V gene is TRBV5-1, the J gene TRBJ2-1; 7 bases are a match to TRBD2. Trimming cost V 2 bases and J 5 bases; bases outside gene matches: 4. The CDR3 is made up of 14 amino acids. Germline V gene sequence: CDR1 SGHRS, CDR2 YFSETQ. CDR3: CASSLAGPDNEQFF. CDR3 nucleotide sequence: TGCGCCAGCAGCTTAGCGGGACCTGACAATGAGCAGTTCTTC. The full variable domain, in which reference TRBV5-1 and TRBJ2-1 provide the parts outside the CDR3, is KAGVTQTPRYLIKTRGQQVTLSCSPISGHRSVSWYQQTPGQGLQFLFEYFSETQRNKGNFPGRFSGRQFSNSRSEMNVSTLELGDSALYLCASSLAGPDNEQFFGPGTRLTVL.

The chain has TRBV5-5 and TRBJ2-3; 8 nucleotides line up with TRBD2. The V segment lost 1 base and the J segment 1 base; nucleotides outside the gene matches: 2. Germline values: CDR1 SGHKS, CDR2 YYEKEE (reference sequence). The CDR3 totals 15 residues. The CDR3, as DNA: TGTGCCAGCAGCTTGTTACTAGCGGGCACAGATACGCAGTATTTT. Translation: CASSLLLAGTDTQYF.

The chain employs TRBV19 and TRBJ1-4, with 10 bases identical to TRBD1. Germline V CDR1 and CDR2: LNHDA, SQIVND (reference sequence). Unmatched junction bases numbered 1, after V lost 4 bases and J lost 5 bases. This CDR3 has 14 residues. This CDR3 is CASSKGQGNEKLFF. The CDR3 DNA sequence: TGTGCCAGTAGTAAGGGACAGGGGAATGAAAAACTGTTTTTT.

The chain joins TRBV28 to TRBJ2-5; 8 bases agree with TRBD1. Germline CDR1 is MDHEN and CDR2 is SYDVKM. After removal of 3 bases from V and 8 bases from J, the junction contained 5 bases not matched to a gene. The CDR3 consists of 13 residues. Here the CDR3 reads CASSLRTGPTQYF. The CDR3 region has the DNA TGTGCCAGCAGTTTGCGGACAGGGCCCACCCAGTACTTC.